This T cell receptor beta chain emerged from a study of CD4+ T cells in melanoma. Notes on the study in general: CD8+ T cell, macrophage and B cell function reportedly correlated with neoantigen-specific CD4+ T cells. Reportedly, melanoma neoantigen-specific CD4+ T cells showed varied differentiation states.

About this clone itself: The antigen remains undetermined.

The CDR3 consists of 16 residues. Clones were sequenced by immunoSEQ multiplex PCR, and TCRdb holds only the in-frame ones, with some missing. The sample holds 17,000 or so clones; around 85% are singletons and the top ten take about 5.4%. Specimen: cells from a culture (not recorded whether cultured in vitro). The sequence was obtained from a human donor with melanoma. The V call is TRBV21-1, the J call TRBJ2-7. TRBV21-1 is deemed a pseudogene. CDR3 nucleotides: TGTGCCAGCAGCCGCCCGGGCAAATTTGTCAGGTACGAGCAGTACTTC. Residues: CASSRPGKFVRYEQYF.